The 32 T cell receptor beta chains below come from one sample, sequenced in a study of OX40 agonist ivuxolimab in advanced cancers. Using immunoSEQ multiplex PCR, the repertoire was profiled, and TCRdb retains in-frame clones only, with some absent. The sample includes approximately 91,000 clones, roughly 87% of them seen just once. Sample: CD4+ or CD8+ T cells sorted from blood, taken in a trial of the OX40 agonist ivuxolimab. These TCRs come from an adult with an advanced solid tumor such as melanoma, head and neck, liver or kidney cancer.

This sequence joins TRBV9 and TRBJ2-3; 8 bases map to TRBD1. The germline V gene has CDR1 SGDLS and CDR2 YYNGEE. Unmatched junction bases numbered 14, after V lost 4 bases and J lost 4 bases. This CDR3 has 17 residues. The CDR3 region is CASSLRTGGREPDTQYF. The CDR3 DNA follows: TGTGCCAGCAGCCTCCGTACAGGGGGGAGAGAGCCAGATACGCAGTATTTT.

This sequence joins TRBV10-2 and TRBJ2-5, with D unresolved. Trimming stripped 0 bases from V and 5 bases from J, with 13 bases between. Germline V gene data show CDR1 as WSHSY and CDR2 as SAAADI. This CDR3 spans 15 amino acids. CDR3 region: CASSESGWIGETQYF. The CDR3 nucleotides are TGCGCCAGCAGTGAGTCGGGCTGGATTGGGGAGACCCAGTACTTC.

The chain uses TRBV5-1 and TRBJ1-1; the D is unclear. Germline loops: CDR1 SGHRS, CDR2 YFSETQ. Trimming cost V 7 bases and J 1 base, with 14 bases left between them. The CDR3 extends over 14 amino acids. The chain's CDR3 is CASGSDLPNTEAFF. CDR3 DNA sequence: TGCGCCAGCGGGAGCGACCTGCCGAACACTGAAGCTTTCTTT.

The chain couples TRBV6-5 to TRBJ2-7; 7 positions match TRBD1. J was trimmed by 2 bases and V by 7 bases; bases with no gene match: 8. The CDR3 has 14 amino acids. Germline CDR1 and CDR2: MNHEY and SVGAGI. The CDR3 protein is CASTQRQGAYEQYF. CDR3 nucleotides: TGTGCCAGCACCCAAAGACAGGGAGCCTACGAGCAGTACTTC.

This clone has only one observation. The CDR3 DNA reads TGTGCCAGCAGAGCCTGGGGGGGTAGGGACACCGGGGAGCTGTTTTTT. Its protein is CASRAWGGRDTGELFF. V is TRBV11-2 and J is TRBJ2-2, with 7 bases aligning to TRBD2. Per the germline V gene, CDR1 is SGHAT and CDR2 is FQNNGV. This CDR3 has 16 residues. Unmatched junction bases numbered 10, after V lost 6 bases and J lost 3 bases.

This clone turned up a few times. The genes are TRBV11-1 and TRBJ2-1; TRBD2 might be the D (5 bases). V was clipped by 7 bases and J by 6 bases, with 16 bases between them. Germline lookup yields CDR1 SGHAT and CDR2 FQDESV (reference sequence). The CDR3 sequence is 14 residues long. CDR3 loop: CASTYGGSGNEQFF. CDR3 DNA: TGTGCCAGCACCTACGGCGGGTCTGGCAATGAGCAGTTCTTC.

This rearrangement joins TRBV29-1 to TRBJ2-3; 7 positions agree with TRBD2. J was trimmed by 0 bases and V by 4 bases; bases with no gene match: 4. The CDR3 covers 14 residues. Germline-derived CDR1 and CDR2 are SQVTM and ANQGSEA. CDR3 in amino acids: CSVGSSGSTDTQYF. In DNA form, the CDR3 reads TGCAGCGTTGGGAGTAGCGGGAGCACAGATACGCAGTATTTT.

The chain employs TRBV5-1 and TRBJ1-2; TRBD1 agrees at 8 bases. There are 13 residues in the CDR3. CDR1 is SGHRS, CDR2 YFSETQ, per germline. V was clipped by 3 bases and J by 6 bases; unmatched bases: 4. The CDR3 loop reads CASSYGQGNGYTF. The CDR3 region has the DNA TGCGCCAGCAGCTACGGACAGGGAAATGGCTACACCTTC.

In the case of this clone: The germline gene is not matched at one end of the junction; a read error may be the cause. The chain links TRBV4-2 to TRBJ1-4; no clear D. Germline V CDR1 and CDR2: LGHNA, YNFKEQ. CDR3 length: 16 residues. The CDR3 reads CASSQDPRGSLERLFF. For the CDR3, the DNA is TGTGCCAGCAGCCAAGACCCCAGAGGCTCCCTTGAAAGACTGTTTTTT.

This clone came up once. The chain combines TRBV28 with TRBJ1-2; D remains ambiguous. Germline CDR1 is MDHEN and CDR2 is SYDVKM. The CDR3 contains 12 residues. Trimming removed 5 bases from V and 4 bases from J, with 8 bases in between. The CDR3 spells CASSGPGYGYTF. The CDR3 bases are TGTGCCAGCAGTGGCCCGGGCTATGGCTACACCTTC.

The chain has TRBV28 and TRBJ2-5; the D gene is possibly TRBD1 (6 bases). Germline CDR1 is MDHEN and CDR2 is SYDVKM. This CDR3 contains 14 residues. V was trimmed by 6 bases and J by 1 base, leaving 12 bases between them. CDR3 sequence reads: CASSDPRGQETQYF. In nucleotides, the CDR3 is TGTGCCAGCAGCGACCCCAGGGGCCAAGAGACCCAGTACTTC.

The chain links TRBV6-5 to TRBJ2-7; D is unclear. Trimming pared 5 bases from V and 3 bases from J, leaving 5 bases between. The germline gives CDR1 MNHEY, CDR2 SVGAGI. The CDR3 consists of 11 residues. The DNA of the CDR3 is TGTGCCAGCAGTAATCACTACGAGCAGTACTTC. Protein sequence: CASSNHYEQYF.

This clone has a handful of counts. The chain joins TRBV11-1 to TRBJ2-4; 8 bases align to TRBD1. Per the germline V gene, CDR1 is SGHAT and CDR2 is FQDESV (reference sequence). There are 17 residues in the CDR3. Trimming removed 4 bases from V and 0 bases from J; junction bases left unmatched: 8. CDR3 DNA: TGTGCCAGCAGCTCCTCAGGGGGCAGGGGAGCCAAAAACATTCAGTACTTC. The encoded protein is CASSSSGGRGAKNIQYF.

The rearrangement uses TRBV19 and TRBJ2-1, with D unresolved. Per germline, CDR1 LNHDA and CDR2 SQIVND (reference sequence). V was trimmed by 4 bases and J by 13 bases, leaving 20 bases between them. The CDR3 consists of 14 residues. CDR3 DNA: TGTGCCAGTAGTACCGCCGGAATAGCAGCCCGACAGTTCTTC. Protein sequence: CASSTAGIAARQFF.

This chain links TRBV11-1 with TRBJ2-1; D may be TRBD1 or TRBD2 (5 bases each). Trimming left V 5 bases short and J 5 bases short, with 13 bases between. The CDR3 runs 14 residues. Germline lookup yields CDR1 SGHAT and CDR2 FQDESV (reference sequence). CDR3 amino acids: CASSSRGGNNEQFF. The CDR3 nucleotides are TGTGCCAGCAGCAGCCGTGGGGGAAACAATGAGCAGTTCTTC.

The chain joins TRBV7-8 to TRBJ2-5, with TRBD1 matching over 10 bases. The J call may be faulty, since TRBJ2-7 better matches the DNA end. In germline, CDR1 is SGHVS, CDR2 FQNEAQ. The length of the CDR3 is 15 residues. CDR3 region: CASSLAGQGSYEQYF. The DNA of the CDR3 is TGTGCCAGCAGCTTAGCGGGACAGGGGTCCTACGAGCAGTACTTC.

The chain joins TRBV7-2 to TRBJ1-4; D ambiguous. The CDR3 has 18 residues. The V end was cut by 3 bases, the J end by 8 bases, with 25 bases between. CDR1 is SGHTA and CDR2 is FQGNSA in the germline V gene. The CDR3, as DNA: TGTGCCAGCAGCTTCTATCCCCGTTCGGACGCAGGAGGAGAAAAACTGTTTTTT. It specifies CASSFYPRSDAGGEKLFF.

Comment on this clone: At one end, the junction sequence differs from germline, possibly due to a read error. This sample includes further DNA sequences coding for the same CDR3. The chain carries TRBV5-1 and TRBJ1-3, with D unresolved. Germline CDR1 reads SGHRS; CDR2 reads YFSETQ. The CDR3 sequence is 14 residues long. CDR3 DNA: TGTGCCAGCAGCTTAGGACGTTCTGGAAACACCATATATTTT. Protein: CASSLGRSGNTIYF.

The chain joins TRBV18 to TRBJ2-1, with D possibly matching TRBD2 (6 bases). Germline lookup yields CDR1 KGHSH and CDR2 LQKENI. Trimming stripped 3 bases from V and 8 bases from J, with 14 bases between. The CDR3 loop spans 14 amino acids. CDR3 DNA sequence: TGTGCCAGCTCACCGGGCGGGGCGGTTGATGAGCAGTTCTTC. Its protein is CASSPGGAVDEQFF. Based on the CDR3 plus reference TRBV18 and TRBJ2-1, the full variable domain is NAGVMQNPRHLVRRRGQEARLRCSPMKGHSHVYWYRQLPEEGLKFMVYLQKENIIDESGMPKERFSAEFPKEGPSILRIQQVVRGDSAAYFCASSPGGAVDEQFFGPGTRLTVL.

The CDR3 sequence is CASSLAMGAGYTF. As DNA, the CDR3 is TGTGCCAGCAGTTTGGCCATGGGGGCTGGCTACACCTTC. The chain is built from TRBV27 and TRBJ1-2; tentative D call: TRBD1 (6 bases). The germline V and J ends were trimmed by 3 bases and 7 bases, with 12 bases remaining between them. CDR3 length equals 13 residues. Germline V gives CDR1 MNHEY, CDR2 SMNVEV (reference sequence).

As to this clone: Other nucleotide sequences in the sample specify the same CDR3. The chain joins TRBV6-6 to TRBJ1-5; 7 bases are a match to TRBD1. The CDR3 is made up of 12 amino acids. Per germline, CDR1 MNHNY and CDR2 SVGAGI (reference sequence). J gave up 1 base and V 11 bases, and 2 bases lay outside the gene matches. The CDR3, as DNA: TGTGCCTCCAGGGGGAGCAATCAGCCCCAGCATTTT. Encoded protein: CASRGSNQPQHF.

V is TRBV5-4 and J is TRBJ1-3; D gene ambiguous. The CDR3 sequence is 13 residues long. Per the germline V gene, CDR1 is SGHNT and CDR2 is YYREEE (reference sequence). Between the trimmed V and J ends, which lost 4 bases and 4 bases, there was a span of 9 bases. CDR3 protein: CASSTAAGNTIYF. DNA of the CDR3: TGTGCCAGCAGCACAGCGGCCGGAAACACCATATATTTT.

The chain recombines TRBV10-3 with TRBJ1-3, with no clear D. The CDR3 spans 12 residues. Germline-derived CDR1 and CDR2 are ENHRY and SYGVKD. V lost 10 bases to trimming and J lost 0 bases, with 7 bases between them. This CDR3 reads CATRLSGNTIYF. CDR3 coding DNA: TGTGCCACCCGACTCTCTGGAAACACCATATATTTT.

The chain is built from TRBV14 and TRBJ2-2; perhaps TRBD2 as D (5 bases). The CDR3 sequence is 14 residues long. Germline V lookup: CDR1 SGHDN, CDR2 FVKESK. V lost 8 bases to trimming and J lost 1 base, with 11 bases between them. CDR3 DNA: TGTGCCAGCTCACTAGTGATGAACACCGGGGAGCTGTTTTTT. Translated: CASSLVMNTGELFF.

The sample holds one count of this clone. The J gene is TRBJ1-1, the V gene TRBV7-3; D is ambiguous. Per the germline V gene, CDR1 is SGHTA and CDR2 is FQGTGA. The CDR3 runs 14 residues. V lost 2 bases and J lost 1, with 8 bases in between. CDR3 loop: CASSLGGKNTEAFF. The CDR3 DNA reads TGTGCCAGCAGCTTAGGCGGCAAGAACACTGAAGCTTTCTTT. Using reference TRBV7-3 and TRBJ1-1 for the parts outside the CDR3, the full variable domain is GAGVSQTPSNKVTEKGKYVELRCDPISGHTALYWYRQSLGQGPEFLIYFQGTGAADDSGLPNDRFFAVRPEGSVSTLKIQRTERGDSAVYLCASSLGGKNTEAFFGQGTRLTVV.

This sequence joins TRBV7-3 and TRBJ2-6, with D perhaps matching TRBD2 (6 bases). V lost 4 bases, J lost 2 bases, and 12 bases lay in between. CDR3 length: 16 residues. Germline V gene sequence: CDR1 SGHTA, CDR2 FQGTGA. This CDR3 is CASSSGLVTGANVLTF. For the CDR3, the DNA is TGTGCCAGCAGCTCGGGACTGGTAACTGGGGCCAACGTCCTGACTTTC.

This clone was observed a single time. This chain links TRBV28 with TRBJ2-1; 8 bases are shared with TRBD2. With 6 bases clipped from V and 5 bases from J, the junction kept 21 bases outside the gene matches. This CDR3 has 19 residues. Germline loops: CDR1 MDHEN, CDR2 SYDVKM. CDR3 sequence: CASRTNWPRASGRNNEQFF. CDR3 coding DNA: TGTGCCAGCAGGACAAACTGGCCAAGGGCTAGCGGGCGGAACAATGAGCAGTTCTTC.

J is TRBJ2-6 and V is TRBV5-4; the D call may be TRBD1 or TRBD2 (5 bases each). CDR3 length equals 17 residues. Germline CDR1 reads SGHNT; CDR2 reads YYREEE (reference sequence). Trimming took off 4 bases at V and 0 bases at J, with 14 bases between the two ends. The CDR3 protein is CASSPNGARSGANVLTF. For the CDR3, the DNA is TGTGCCAGCAGCCCCAACGGGGCCCGCTCTGGGGCCAACGTCCTGACTTTC.

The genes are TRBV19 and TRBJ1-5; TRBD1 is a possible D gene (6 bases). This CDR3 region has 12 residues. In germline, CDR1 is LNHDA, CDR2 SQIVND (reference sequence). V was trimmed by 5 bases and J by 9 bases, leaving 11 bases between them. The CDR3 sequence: CASSWGATPQHF. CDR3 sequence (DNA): TGTGCCAGTAGTTGGGGGGCGACGCCCCAGCATTTT.

The CDR3 bases are TGCGCCAGCAGTCAAGGATATACCGGGACAGGGTCCTACAATGAGCAGTTCTTC. Amino acid sequence: CASSQGYTGTGSYNEQFF. The genes are TRBV23-1 and TRBJ2-1, with TRBD1 identical over 9 bases. TRBV23-1 is assigned to the ORF class and has an uncertain function. This CDR3 is built from 18 residues. V lost 2 bases, J lost 1 base, and 9 bases stayed unmatched.

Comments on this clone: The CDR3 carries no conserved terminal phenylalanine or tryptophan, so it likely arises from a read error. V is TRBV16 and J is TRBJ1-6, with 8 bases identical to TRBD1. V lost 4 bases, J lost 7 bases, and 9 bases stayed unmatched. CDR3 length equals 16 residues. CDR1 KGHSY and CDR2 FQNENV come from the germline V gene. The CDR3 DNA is TGTGCCAGCAGCCGATTTCAGGGGGCGAGGAATTCACCCCTCCACCTT. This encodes CASSRFQGARNSPLHL.

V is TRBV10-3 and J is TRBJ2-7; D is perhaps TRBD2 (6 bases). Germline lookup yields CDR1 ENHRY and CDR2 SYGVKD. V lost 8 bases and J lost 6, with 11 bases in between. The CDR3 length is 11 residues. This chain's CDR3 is CAIGTPSEQYF. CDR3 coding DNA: TGTGCCATCGGGACTCCTTCCGAGCAGTACTTC.